Following are 13 T cell receptor beta chains from one sample sequenced in a study of blood T cell repertoires in COVID-19. Measured with immunoSEQ multiplex PCR; TCRdb has only the in-frame clones, and not every one. Altogether approximately 280,000 clones are present, about 83% being singletons, with the ten largest covering under 7%. The specimen sequenced was PBMCs or T cells enriched from blood (not recorded which). These TCRs come from a woman between 35 and 50 years old who had recovered from COVID-19.

The chain has TRBV24-1 and TRBJ1-1, with D possibly being TRBD1 (6 bases). Trimming pared 10 bases from V and 3 bases from J, leaving 14 bases between. Germline V gives CDR1 KGHDR, CDR2 SFDVKD. The CDR3 is 13 amino acids. The CDR3 DNA follows: TGTGCCACAGGGGGGGAAAGGGACACTGAAGCTTTCTTT. It translates to CATGGERDTEAFF.

The chain carries TRBV29-1 and TRBJ1-3; possible D gene TRBD1, 5 bases. The V gene lost 6 bases and the J gene lost 0 bases, with 12 bases spanning the gap. Germline values: CDR1 SQVTM, CDR2 ANQGSEA. The CDR3 covers 14 residues. CDR3 residues: CSVTEGSSGNTIYF. DNA for the CDR3: TGCAGCGTGACGGAGGGGTCCTCTGGAAACACCATATATTTT.

The chain recombines TRBV15 with TRBJ2-7, with 9 bases that match TRBD1. Germline-derived CDR1 and CDR2 are LNHNV and YYDKDF (reference sequence). The J segment lost 6 bases and the V segment lost 3 bases, leaving 6 bases of the junction unmatched. The CDR3 runs to 14 residues. CDR3 bases: TGTGCCACCAGCAGCGGGGACAGGGCAGGCGAGCAGTACTTC. This codes for CATSSGDRAGEQYF. The complete variable domain, with remaining parts taken from reference TRBV15 and TRBJ2-7, reads DAMVIQNPRYQVTQFGKPVTLSCSQTLNHNVMYWYQQKSSQAPKLLFHYYDKDFNNEADTPDNFQSRRPNTSFCFLDIRSPGLGDTAMYLCATSSGDRAGEQYFGPGTRLTVT.

The genes are TRBV5-1 and TRBJ1-2, with a tentative D call TRBD1 (5 bases). Germline V gene sequence: CDR1 SGHRS, CDR2 YFSETQ. CDR3 size: 17 residues. V lost 0 bases to trimming and J lost 0 bases, with 15 bases between them. CDR3 protein: CASSLEAGWQANYGYTF. The CDR3 nucleotides are TGCGCCAGCAGCTTGGAAGCAGGGTGGCAAGCTAACTATGGCTACACCTTC.

The J gene is TRBJ2-3, the V gene TRBV7-8; TRBD1 matches at 9 bases. V was pared by 4 bases and J by 6 bases, with 8 bases of the junction left unmatched. This CDR3 is built from 15 residues. Germline CDR1 SGHVS, CDR2 FQNEAQ. This chain's CDR3 is CASSSDGTGSDTQYF. CDR3 in DNA: TGTGCCAGCAGCTCTGACGGGACAGGGTCCGATACGCAGTATTTT.

The chain recombines TRBV24-1 with TRBJ2-3; no clear D gene. The ends were cut back, 9 bases at V and 1 base at J, with 22 bases in the middle. The CDR3 loop spans 17 amino acids. Germline V gives CDR1 KGHDR, CDR2 SFDVKD. CDR3 nucleotide sequence: TGTGCCACCTCCCCCATAGGAGACCCCCGGGGCACAGATACGCAGTATTTT. This encodes CATSPIGDPRGTDTQYF.

This clone has a handful of counts. The rearrangement links TRBV16 to TRBJ2-1, with D maybe TRBD1 (6 bases). CDR1 and CDR2 from the germline V gene are KGHSY and FQNENV. CDR3 length: 13 amino acids. V was trimmed by 2 bases and J by 10 bases, leaving 12 bases between them. CDR3 coding DNA: TGTGCCAGCAGCCAACGGAACGGGACAGAGCAGTTCTTC. It is translated as CASSQRNGTEQFF. Together with reference TRBV16 and TRBJ2-1, the CDR3 gives the full variable domain: GEEVAQTPKHLVRGEGQKAKLYCAPIKGHSYVFWYQQVLKNEFKFLISFQNENVFDETGMPKERFSAKCLPNSPCSLEIQATKLEDSAVYFCASSQRNGTEQFFGPGTRLTVL.

The rearrangement uses TRBV7-9 and TRBJ2-1; no reliable D call. The CDR3 runs 11 residues. Germline V lookup: CDR1 SEHNR, CDR2 FQNEAQ (reference sequence). V lost 10 bases and J 4 bases, leaving 8 bases between the germline ends. Here the CDR3 reads CAILRYNEQFF. CDR3 DNA: TGTGCCATCCTTCGGTACAATGAGCAGTTCTTC.

The chain uses TRBV7-9 and TRBJ2-1; possibly TRBD2 for D (5 bases). Germline lookup yields CDR1 SEHNR and CDR2 FQNEAQ (reference sequence). V was trimmed by 0 bases and J by 9 bases, leaving 12 bases between them. The CDR3 has 14 residues. The CDR3 reads CASSLAGSIAEQFF. In DNA form, the CDR3 reads TGTGCCAGCAGCTTAGCAGGGAGTATAGCTGAGCAGTTCTTC.

The chain combines TRBV12-3 or TRBV12-4 with TRBJ1-2; 8 bases are a match to TRBD1. This CDR3 region has 13 residues. J was trimmed by 8 bases and V by 6 bases; bases with no gene match: 8. The CDR3 sequence is CASSPGRGLGYTF. The DNA of the CDR3 is TGTGCCAGCAGCCCTGGCAGGGGGCTGGGCTACACCTTC.

The count of this clone is one. Here the CDR3 reads CASSPPHPLGPSSGNTIYF. CDR3 bases: TGTGCCAGCAGTCCACCCCATCCACTTGGGCCGAGCTCTGGAAACACCATATATTTT. The chain employs TRBV28 and TRBJ1-3; D gene unclear. The germline V and J ends were trimmed by 5 bases and 0 bases, with 23 bases remaining between them. Germline V gives CDR1 MDHEN, CDR2 SYDVKM. CDR3 length: 19 residues.

The chain recombines TRBV6-4 with TRBJ1-1; D remains ambiguous. The CDR3 is 13 amino acids. Germline CDR1 is MRHNA and CDR2 is SNTAGT. The V gene lost 3 bases and the J gene lost 4 bases, with 9 bases spanning the gap. The CDR3 DNA reads TGTGCCAGCAGTGAGGCGGGTTCCACTGAAGCTTTCTTT. Translated: CASSEAGSTEAFF.

The rearrangement uses TRBV6-5 and TRBJ2-3; D gene ambiguous. Germline V lookup: CDR1 MNHEY, CDR2 SVGAGI. V shed 6 bases and J shed 2 bases, with 15 bases lying between them. The CDR3 is made up of 15 amino acids. The CDR3 protein is CASRLWVAATDTQYF. CDR3 bases: TGTGCCAGCAGGCTATGGGTGGCGGCCACAGATACGCAGTATTTT.